These 27 T cell receptor beta chains came from one sample sequenced in a study of T cells after yellow fever vaccination. TCRdb redid the calling of the 5' RACE reads with MiXCR, one entry per CDR3 protein. The table has around 230,000 distinct CDR3 sequences, roughly 6.2% seen once. The sequenced sample was CD4+ T cells sorted from PBMCs, obtained on the day of the yellow fever booster vaccination. The source of these receptors is a man between 25 and 39 years old who received the YFV17D yellow fever vaccine.

The chain carries TRBV12-3 or TRBV12-4 and TRBJ1-2, with D hard to call. The CDR3 spans 13 residues. The ends were cut back, 6 bases at V and 7 bases at J, with 15 bases in the middle. The CDR3 reads CASRPDRVGGYTF. In DNA, the CDR3 is TGTGCCAGCAGACCCGACCGGGTGGGTGGCTACACCTTC.

This clonotype was seen only a few times. The chain joins TRBV5-4 to TRBJ2-7; 7 nucleotides match TRBD1. The germline gives CDR1 SGHNT, CDR2 YYREEE (reference sequence). The V gene end was trimmed by 6 bases and the J gene end by 5 bases; junction bases not matched to a gene: 8. This CDR3 comprises 13 residues. The CDR3 DNA is TGTGCCAGCAACAACGACAGGGCCAACGAGCAGTACTTC. Protein: CASNNDRANEQYF.

There are many counts of this clonotype. J is TRBJ2-1 and V is TRBV18, with D tentatively TRBD2 (5 bases). V lost 4 bases and J lost 3, with 16 bases in between. This CDR3 spans 16 amino acids. CDR1 and CDR2 from the germline V gene are KGHSH and LQKENI. The DNA of the CDR3 is TGTGCCAGCTCACTCCGGAGTAGCGCCTTCTACAATGAGCAGTTCTTC. It translates to CASSLRSSAFYNEQFF.

This clonotype was seen a single time. A single base separates this from a much larger clone, so it may be a read error. This rearrangement joins TRBV6-2 or TRBV6-3 to TRBJ2-7; TRBD2 might be the D (6 bases). The CDR3 has 13 amino acids. V shed 6 bases and J shed 4 bases, with 13 bases lying between them. Germline lookup yields CDR1 MNHEY and CDR2 SVGEGT. The DNA for the CDR3 is TGTGCCAGCAGAGTCCCGGGAGCGTACGAGCAGTACTTC. Protein product: CASRVPGAYEQYF.

The chain joins TRBV7-9 to TRBJ2-7, with a weak D call TRBD1 (6 bases). The CDR3 extends over 14 amino acids. Trimming stripped 6 bases from V and 2 bases from J, with 14 bases between. Germline CDR1 reads SEHNR; CDR2 reads FQNEAQ (reference sequence). Here the CDR3 reads CASSRQEETYEQYF. In nucleotides, the CDR3 is TGTGCCAGCAGTAGACAGGAGGAAACCTACGAGCAGTACTTC. The complete variable domain, with remaining parts taken from reference TRBV7-9 and TRBJ2-7, reads DTGVSQNPRHKITKRGQNVTFRCDPISEHNRLYWYRQTLGQGPEFLTYFQNEAQLEKSRLLSDRFSAERPKGSFSTLEIQRTEQGDSAMYLCASSRQEETYEQYFGPGTRLTVT.

This clonotype was counted a few times. This chain connects TRBV7-9 to TRBJ2-5; 8 nucleotides line up with TRBD1. With 4 bases clipped from V and 5 bases from J, the junction kept 12 bases outside the gene matches. The length of the CDR3 is 16 residues. Germline CDR1 reads SEHNR; CDR2 reads FQNEAQ (reference sequence). CDR3 sequence reads: CASSWGWGRGPETQYF. The CDR3, as DNA: TGTGCCAGCAGCTGGGGATGGGGCAGGGGGCCTGAGACCCAGTACTTC. The complete variable domain, with remaining parts taken from reference TRBV7-9 and TRBJ2-5, reads DTGVSQNPRHKITKRGQNVTFRCDPISEHNRLYWYRQTLGQGPEFLTYFQNEAQLEKSRLLSDRFSAERPKGSFSTLEIQRTEQGDSAMYLCASSWGWGRGPETQYFGPGTRLLVL.

The table lists this clonotype with a few counts. The V and J genes are TRBV20-1 and TRBJ2-7; D gene uncertain. V dropped 6 bases and J dropped 5 bases, with 23 bases sitting between them. Germline-derived CDR1 and CDR2 are DFQATT and SNEGSKA (reference sequence). The CDR3 length is 15 residues. Here the CDR3 DNA reads TGCAGTGCCCTAAACACCCGACAAACCGTGGACGAGCAGTACTTC. Its protein product is CSALNTRQTVDEQYF.

This clonotype came up a few times. The rearrangement joins TRBV6-1 to TRBJ1-2; no firm D call. Germline-derived CDR1 and CDR2 are MNHNS and SASEGT. This CDR3 spans 14 amino acids. Between the trimmed V and J ends, which lost 6 bases and 4 bases, there was a span of 15 bases. CDR3 in DNA: TGTGCCAGCAGCCACCCCCAGCGGGGCTATGGCTACACCTTC. Protein product: CASSHPQRGYGYTF.

This clonotype has only a few counts. The rearrangement links TRBV10-3 to TRBJ2-7; a possible D gene is TRBD2 (7 bases). CDR1 ENHRY and CDR2 SYGVKD come from the germline V gene. Trimming removed 10 bases at V and 0 bases at J, with 16 bases between. The CDR3 runs 14 residues. The CDR3 region has the DNA TGTGCCACCAAGGCGGGGGCGGACTCCTACGAGCAGTACTTC. Translation gives CATKAGADSYEQYF.

In this sample, this clonotype turned up many times. The chain couples TRBV30 to TRBJ1-5; 10 bases match TRBD1. CDR1 and CDR2 from the germline V gene are GTSNPN and SVGIG (reference sequence). The J segment lost 3 bases and the V segment lost 6 bases, leaving 2 bases of the junction unmatched. This CDR3 comprises 13 residues. CDR3 residues: CACDRGPNQPQHF. The CDR3 nucleotides read TGTGCCTGTGACAGGGGGCCCAATCAGCCCCAGCATTTT.

This clonotype turned up a few times. V usage is TRBV6-2 or TRBV6-3 and J usage is TRBJ2-7, with 8 bases that match TRBD1. V lost 6 bases to trimming and J lost 0 bases; unmatched junction nucleotides: 7. This CDR3 has 15 amino acids. The germline V gene has CDR1 MNHEY and CDR2 SVGEGT. DNA of the CDR3: TGTGCCAGCAGCACCGGGACAGGCTACTCCTACGAGCAGTACTTC. This gives the protein CASSTGTGYSYEQYF.

The V and J genes are TRBV12-3 or TRBV12-4 and TRBJ2-2, with D possibly matching TRBD1 (5 bases). The CDR3 has 13 amino acids. Between the trimmed V and J ends, which lost 8 bases and 3 bases, there was a span of 10 bases. Here the CDR3 DNA reads TGTGCCAGCGACAGTTTTCACACCGGGGAGCTGTTTTTT. As protein: CASDSFHTGELFF.

This clonotype was seen repeatedly, ten times or more. This chain uses TRBV5-4 with TRBJ2-3; 7 bases fit TRBD1. The CDR3 loop spans 15 amino acids. Germline trimming cut 4 bases from V and 5 bases from J; bases unmatched to any gene: 10. The V gene's germline CDR1 is SGHNT and CDR2 YYREEE (reference sequence). The CDR3 coding sequence is TGTGCCAGCAGCCCGTCCAGGGGGACGGTAGATACGCAGTATTTT. Its translation: CASSPSRGTVDTQYF.

The CDR3 reads CAISGTSGGGNEQFF. CDR3 nucleotides: TGTGCCATCAGTGGGACTAGCGGGGGGGGGAATGAGCAGTTCTTC. The J gene is TRBJ2-1, the V gene TRBV10-3, with TRBD2 matching over 15 bases. Germline V lookup: CDR1 ENHRY, CDR2 SYGVKD. The CDR3 covers 15 residues. The trim removed 4 bases at V and 7 bases at J, leaving 2 bases unmatched.

This clonotype has a handful of counts. The chain employs TRBV7-9 and TRBJ1-3; 7 nucleotides line up with TRBD1. Germline values: CDR1 SEHNR, CDR2 FQNEAQ (reference sequence). J gave up 0 bases and V 5 bases, and 10 bases lay outside the gene matches. The CDR3 is 17 residues long. CDR3 residues: CASSPQTGQSSGNTIYF. CDR3 DNA sequence: TGTGCCAGCAGCCCCCAGACAGGGCAAAGCTCTGGAAACACCATATATTTT.

This clonotype was seen more than once but under ten times. V and J are TRBV19 and TRBJ1-6; 11 bases line up with TRBD1. The germline CDR1 and CDR2 sequences are LNHDA and SQIVND (reference sequence). This CDR3 comprises 16 residues. The V segment lost 2 bases and the J segment 9 bases; nucleotides outside the gene matches: 6. In nucleotides, the CDR3 is TGTGCCAGTAGTATATTTCTTGGACAGGGGGCTTCACCCCTCCACTTT. This gives the protein CASSIFLGQGASPLHF.

A word on this clonotype: This sequence may be a read error, since a much larger clone differs from it by one base. CDR3 loop: CASTLVGPAAGELFF. CDR3 DNA sequence: TGTGCCAGCACTTTGGTAGGACCAGCGGCCGGGGAGCTGTTTTTT. The chain joins TRBV28 to TRBJ2-2, with a possible D match to TRBD2 (5 bases). The germline CDR1 and CDR2 sequences are MDHEN and SYDVKM. This CDR3 is built from 15 residues. V was pared by 7 bases and J by 6 bases, with 18 bases between.

The chain has TRBV27 and TRBJ2-1; the match to TRBD1 covers 10 bases. This CDR3 spans 15 amino acids. CDR1 is MNHEY, CDR2 SMNVEV, per germline (reference sequence). J lost 2 bases, V lost 3 bases, and 1 base had no gene match. Here the CDR3 reads CASSFDRGPYNEQFF. CDR3 DNA sequence: TGTGCCAGCAGTTTTGACAGGGGGCCCTACAATGAGCAGTTCTTC.

The chain joins TRBV7-4 to TRBJ2-7; D remains unclear. The germline V and J ends were trimmed by 0 bases and 3 bases, with 15 bases remaining between them. CDR1 SGHVT and CDR2 SQSDAQ come from the germline V gene. This CDR3 is built from 16 residues. The CDR3 spells CASSLAPLAGIYEQYF. Here the CDR3 DNA reads TGTGCCAGCAGCTTAGCGCCTCTTGCAGGCATCTACGAGCAGTACTTC.

This clonotype was detected ten times or more. The chain joins TRBV5-4 to TRBJ2-2; 8 bases are a match to TRBD2. The CDR3 contains 16 residues. V trimming: 0 bases; J trimming: 4 bases; junction bases outside the gene matches: 5. Germline CDR1 is SGHNT and CDR2 is YYREEE (reference sequence). CDR3: CASSLGSSGLTGELFF. For the CDR3, the DNA is TGTGCCAGCAGCTTGGGCTCTAGCGGGCTCACCGGGGAGCTGTTTTTT.

The chain joins TRBV7-2 to TRBJ2-3, with D perhaps matching TRBD1 (5 bases). Trimming stripped 1 base from V and 2 bases from J, with 16 bases between. The CDR3 has 17 residues. The germline V gene encodes CDR1 SGHTA and CDR2 FQGNSA. The DNA of the CDR3 is TGTGCCAGCAGCTTAGGGGCTAGGGGCAGCACCACAGATACGCAGTATTTT. This sequence encodes CASSLGARGSTTDTQYF.

This rearrangement joins TRBV7-2 to TRBJ2-5; D is perhaps TRBD2 (6 bases). Looked up from germline, CDR1 is SGHTA and CDR2 is FQGNSA. Trimming stripped 6 bases from V and 4 bases from J, with 18 bases between. The CDR3 loop spans 15 amino acids. The CDR3 bases are TGTGCCAGCAGTCCTACTAGCAGTCATACAGAGACCCAGTACTTC. It encodes CASSPTSSHTETQYF.

The table lists this clonotype with many counts. The V gene is TRBV7-2, the J gene TRBJ2-7; the D gene is possibly TRBD2 (6 bases). V dropped 3 bases and J dropped 3 bases, with 12 bases sitting between them. Germline V CDR1 and CDR2: SGHTA, FQGNSA. The CDR3 has 14 amino acids. The CDR3 protein is CASSFGWRVYEQYF. The CDR3 DNA sequence: TGTGCCAGCAGCTTTGGTTGGAGGGTCTACGAGCAGTACTTC.

This clonotype was counted only a few times. The chain uses TRBV7-2 and TRBJ2-7; D is perhaps TRBD1 (6 bases). CDR3 length equals 15 residues. V was cut by 2 bases and J by 2 bases, with 13 bases left in between. Per the germline V gene, CDR1 is SGHTA and CDR2 is FQGNSA. CDR3 protein: CASSLRAGEPYEQYF. The CDR3 DNA is TGTGCCAGCAGCTTAAGGGCAGGGGAGCCCTACGAGCAGTACTTC.

This clonotype was detected a few times. The V call is TRBV5-1, the J call TRBJ2-1, with TRBD2 matching over 8 bases. J lost 5 bases, V lost 0 bases, and 7 bases had no gene match. Germline loops: CDR1 SGHRS, CDR2 YFSETQ. The CDR3 loop spans 16 amino acids. The CDR3 DNA follows: TGCGCCAGCAGCTTGGCAGCGGGAGTGGGGAACAATGAGCAGTTCTTC. Protein sequence: CASSLAAGVGNNEQFF.

V gene TRBV6-1 combines with J gene TRBJ1-2, with D tentatively TRBD1 (6 bases). The CDR3 loop spans 15 amino acids. The germline V gene has CDR1 MNHNS and CDR2 SASEGT. Trimming took off 7 bases at V and 4 bases at J, with 19 bases between the two ends. In nucleotides, the CDR3 is TGTGCCAGCACCGCAACCTACAGGGCCACCTATGGCTACACCTTC. It yields the protein CASTATYRATYGYTF.

This clonotype has a count of ten or more. This chain links TRBV7-3 with TRBJ2-1; 9 bases agree with TRBD2. With 5 bases clipped from V and 9 bases from J, the junction kept 17 bases outside the gene matches. Germline values: CDR1 SGHTA, CDR2 FQGTGA. The CDR3 runs 17 residues. CDR3 protein: CASSPGGASGMGGEQFF. In DNA, the CDR3 is TGTGCCAGCAGCCCTGGCGGTGCTAGCGGGATGGGTGGTGAGCAGTTCTTC.